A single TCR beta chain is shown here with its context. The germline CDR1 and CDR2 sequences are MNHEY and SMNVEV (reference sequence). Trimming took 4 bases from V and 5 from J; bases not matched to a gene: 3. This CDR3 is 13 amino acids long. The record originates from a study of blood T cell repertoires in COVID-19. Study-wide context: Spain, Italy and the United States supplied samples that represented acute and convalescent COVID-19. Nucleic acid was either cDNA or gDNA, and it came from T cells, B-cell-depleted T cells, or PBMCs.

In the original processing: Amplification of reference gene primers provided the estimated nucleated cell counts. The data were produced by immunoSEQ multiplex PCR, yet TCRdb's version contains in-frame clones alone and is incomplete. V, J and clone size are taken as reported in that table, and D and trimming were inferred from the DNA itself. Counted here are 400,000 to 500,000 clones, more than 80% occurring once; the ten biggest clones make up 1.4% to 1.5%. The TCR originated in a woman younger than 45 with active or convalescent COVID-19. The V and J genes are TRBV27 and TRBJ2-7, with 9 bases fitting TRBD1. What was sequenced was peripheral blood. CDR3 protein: CASSSQGAHEQYF. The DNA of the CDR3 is TGTGCCAGCAGTTCACAGGGGGCCCACGAGCAGTACTTC.